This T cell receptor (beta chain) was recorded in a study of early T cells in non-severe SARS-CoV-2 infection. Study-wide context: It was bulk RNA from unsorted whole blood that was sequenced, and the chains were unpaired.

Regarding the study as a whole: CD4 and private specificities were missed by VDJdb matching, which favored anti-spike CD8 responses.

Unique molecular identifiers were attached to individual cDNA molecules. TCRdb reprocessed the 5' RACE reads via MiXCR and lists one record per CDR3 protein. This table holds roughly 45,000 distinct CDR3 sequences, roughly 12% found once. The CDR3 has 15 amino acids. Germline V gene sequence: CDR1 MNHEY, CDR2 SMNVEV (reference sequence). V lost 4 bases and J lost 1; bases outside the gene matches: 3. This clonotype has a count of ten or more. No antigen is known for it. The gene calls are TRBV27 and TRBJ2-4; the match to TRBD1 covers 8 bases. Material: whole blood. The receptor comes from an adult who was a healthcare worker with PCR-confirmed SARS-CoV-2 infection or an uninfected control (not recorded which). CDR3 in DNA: TGTGCCAGCAGTTCTTGGACAGGGGCCAAAAACATTCAGTACTTC. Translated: CASSSWTGAKNIQYF.